The 11 T cell receptor beta chains below were found in one sample sequenced in a study of T cell changes during pregnancy in multiple sclerosis. Data came from immunoSEQ multiplex PCR; TCRdb stores just in-frame clones and leaves some out. The table lists around 100,000 clones, 90% of them singletons. This specimen was peripheral blood, taken in the second trimester of pregnancy. Every receptor here comes from a female donor in good health, enrolled as a control in a pregnancy study.

This chain's CDR3 is CASSSGGIKETQYF. CDR3 in DNA: TGTGCCAGCAGCTCTGGGGGGATCAAAGAGACCCAGTACTTC. The chain couples TRBV7-9 to TRBJ2-5; D is possibly TRBD2 (6 bases). The CDR3 spans 14 residues. Germline lookup yields CDR1 SEHNR and CDR2 FQNEAQ (reference sequence). Trimming pared 4 bases from V and 3 bases from J, leaving 12 bases between.

This chain links TRBV10-3 with TRBJ1-1; 8 bases line up with TRBD1. Germline CDR1 ENHRY, CDR2 SYGVKD. The CDR3 length is 15 residues. V lost 6 bases to trimming and J lost 6 bases; unmatched junction nucleotides: 12. The DNA of the CDR3 is TGTGCCATCAGATTGTCAGGGGGCGCAGCAGCTGAAGCTTTCTTT. Its protein product is CAIRLSGGAAAEAFF.

The DNA of the CDR3 is TGTGCCAGCAGCTCCCCGGGACTTTTGAACACTGAAGCTTTCTTT. Protein sequence: CASSSPGLLNTEAFF. This chain joins TRBV11-2 and TRBJ1-1; TRBD1 is a possible D gene (5 bases). The CDR3 totals 15 residues. CDR1 and CDR2 (germline): SGHAT, FQNNGV. The ends were cut back, 4 bases at V and 0 bases at J, with 12 bases in the middle.

J is TRBJ1-2 and V is TRBV13; D gene ambiguous. Deletions cut 1 base from V and 9 bases from J, with 15 bases between. This CDR3 is 14 amino acids long. In germline, CDR1 is PRHDT, CDR2 FYEKMQ (reference sequence). In DNA, the CDR3 is TGTGCCAGCAGCTTAGATGGCGGGGAAAGAAGCTACACCTTC. Protein sequence: CASSLDGGERSYTF.

In its sample, this clone was seen a few times. The chain combines TRBV6-4 with TRBJ2-1; D perhaps matches TRBD1 (5 bases). This CDR3 has 13 amino acids. The germline CDR1 and CDR2 sequences are MRHNA and SNTAGT. The germline V and J ends were trimmed by 3 bases and 2 bases, with 5 bases remaining between them. CDR3: CASSEDTYNEQFF. CDR3 nucleotide sequence: TGTGCCAGCAGTGAGGACACCTACAATGAGCAGTTCTTC.

The CDR3 spells CAISGGVPSMGDEQFF. CDR3 coding DNA: TGTGCCATCAGTGGTGGTGTCCCCTCGATGGGAGATGAGCAGTTCTTC. The chain uses TRBV10-3 and TRBJ2-1; D possibly corresponds to TRBD2 (5 bases). This CDR3 spans 16 amino acids. The germline gives CDR1 ENHRY, CDR2 SYGVKD. V lost 4 bases to trimming and J lost 8 bases, with 21 bases between them.

The CDR3 nucleotides are TGCGCCAGCAGCCAAGATCCGGCAGGGGGTAGGCGAGAGACCCAGTACTTC. Protein product: CASSQDPAGGRRETQYF. The chain joins TRBV4-3 to TRBJ2-5, with 7 bases that match TRBD1. V lost 0 bases to trimming and J lost 4 bases; unmatched junction nucleotides: 11. The CDR3 length is 17 residues. Germline loops: CDR1 LGHNA, CDR2 YSLEER.

V gene TRBV7-9 combines with J gene TRBJ2-1; the match to TRBD2 covers 15 bases. The CDR3 has 17 amino acids. Germline V CDR1 and CDR2: SEHNR, FQNEAQ (reference sequence). J gave up 11 bases and V 5 bases, and 13 bases lay outside the gene matches. The CDR3 DNA follows: TGTGCCAGCAGCGGCACCCGGACTAGCGGGGGGGCGGGGAAGCAGTTCTTC. Its translation: CASSGTRTSGGAGKQFF.

The chain has TRBV5-1 and TRBJ2-7; D is possibly TRBD1 (5 bases). This CDR3 region has 13 residues. Per germline, CDR1 SGHRS and CDR2 YFSETQ. Deletions cut 4 bases from V and 2 bases from J, with 10 bases between. The CDR3 sequence: CASSASTAYEQYF. CDR3 nucleotides: TGCGCCAGCAGCGCCTCGACAGCCTACGAGCAGTACTTC.

V is TRBV28 and J is TRBJ2-1, with D maybe TRBD2 (5 bases). The ends were cut back, 3 bases at V and 8 bases at J, with 11 bases in the middle. The CDR3 has 13 amino acids. Germline lookup yields CDR1 MDHEN and CDR2 SYDVKM. CDR3 DNA sequence: TGTGCCAGCAGTTTTCTCGGGAACGATGAGCAGTTCTTC. This gives the protein CASSFLGNDEQFF.

V usage is TRBV29-1 and J usage is TRBJ2-2, with TRBD1 as a possible D gene (7 bases). V lost 7 bases and J 4 bases, leaving 13 bases between the germline ends. Germline values: CDR1 SQVTM, CDR2 ANQGSEA. The length of the CDR3 is 13 residues. CDR3 nucleotides: TGCAGCGGGAACAGGGGAGGCACCGGGGAGCTGTTTTTT. Protein sequence: CSGNRGGTGELFF.